Following are 23 T cell receptor beta chains from one sample sequenced in a study of post-analysis software for immune sequencing data. Their antigens are not known. The TCR beta cDNA libraries carried unique molecular identifiers. Each CDR3 protein is one row after TCRdb ran MiXCR on the PCR reads. The data hold about 540,000 distinct CDR3 sequences, with less than 40% observed a single time. Points from the study as a whole: Comparison of patients with controls showed about 5 TRBV segments more frequent in patients, TRBV5-6, TRBV5-1 and TRBV20-1 among them.

The sequencing input was blood. These receptors all stem from a girl aged 2-17 years with multiple sclerosis.

This clonotype was picked up a small number of times. The chain combines TRBV2 with TRBJ1-2; D not resolved. CDR1 and CDR2 from the germline V gene are SNHLY and FYNNEI. The CDR3 is 12 amino acids. CDR3: CAKWAALQGYTF. The CDR3 DNA reads as TGTGCGAAGTGGGCGGCACTTCAAGGCTACACCTTC.

On this clonotype itself: Possible read error: a much larger clone is one base away. The chain links TRBV5-1 to TRBJ2-5; 10 bases match TRBD2. The V segment lost 3 bases and the J segment 1 base; nucleotides outside the gene matches: 3. The CDR3 extends over 15 amino acids. From germline, CDR1 is SGHRS and CDR2 YFSETQ. This CDR3 reads CASSWASGGQETQYF. The CDR3 DNA is TGCGCCAGCAGCTGGGCTAGCGGGGGCCAAGAGACCCAGTACTTC.

Ten or more counts support this clonotype. V gene TRBV20-1 combines with J gene TRBJ2-1; D not resolved. V dropped 6 bases and J dropped 2 bases, with 2 bases sitting between them. The CDR3 covers 10 residues. Germline values: CDR1 DFQATT, CDR2 SNEGSKA (reference sequence). In DNA form, the CDR3 reads TGCAGTGCCGCCTACAATGAGCAGTTCTTC. The encoded protein is CSAAYNEQFF.

This clonotype appeared many times. The chain combines TRBV6-5 with TRBJ2-7; 8 nucleotides agree with TRBD1. Germline values: CDR1 MNHEY, CDR2 SVGAGI. Trimming cost V 6 bases and J 5 bases; bases outside gene matches: 9. The CDR3 extends over 14 amino acids. CDR3 nucleotides: TGTGCCAGCAGCAGGACAGGGACCCTGGACGAGCAGTACTTC. Its translation is CASSRTGTLDEQYF.

This clonotype has a handful of counts. This rearrangement joins TRBV7-9 to TRBJ1-1, with 10 bases fitting TRBD1. Germline CDR1 reads SEHNR; CDR2 reads FQNEAQ (reference sequence). V lost 6 bases, J lost 6 bases, and 4 bases stayed unmatched. The CDR3 is made up of 13 amino acids. The CDR3 coding sequence is TGTGCCAGCAGACCGGGACAGGGGTCTGAAGCTTTCTTT. Its translation: CASRPGQGSEAFF.

The rearrangement uses TRBV5-1 and TRBJ2-1, with D possibly matching TRBD2 (7 bases). The CDR3 length is 15 residues. Germline V gene lookup returns CDR1 SGHRS and CDR2 YFSETQ. Trimming left V 2 bases short and J 5 bases short, with 14 bases between. CDR3 nucleotide sequence: TGCGCCAGCAGCTTCACGCGGGGGCTTGACAATGAGCAGTTCTTC. It encodes CASSFTRGLDNEQFF.

This clonotype was found a few times. V usage is TRBV12-3 or TRBV12-4 and J usage is TRBJ2-5; D remains unclear. Trimming took 6 bases from V and 2 from J, leaving 16 bases between them. The CDR3 is made up of 15 amino acids. CDR3 DNA sequence: TGTGCCAGCAGCCCCCAGACCCCTTATCAAGAGACCCAGTACTTC. As protein: CASSPQTPYQETQYF.

This chain connects TRBV4-1 to TRBJ1-3, with a tentative D call TRBD1 (6 bases). V lost 3 bases, J lost 2 bases, and 20 bases lay in between. Germline CDR1 MGHRA, CDR2 YSYEKL. The CDR3 extends over 18 amino acids. The CDR3 sequence is CASSHPISGGATGNTIYF. CDR3 sequence (DNA): TGCGCCAGCAGCCATCCAATCTCGGGGGGCGCGACTGGAAACACCATATATTTT.

The chain links TRBV10-1 to TRBJ2-7, with D maybe TRBD1 (6 bases). Trimming removed 9 bases from V and 3 bases from J, with 18 bases in between. This CDR3 spans 14 amino acids. Per the germline V gene, CDR1 is WNHNN and CDR2 is SYGVQD (reference sequence). The CDR3 protein is CARRTANVIYEQYF. The CDR3 nucleotides are TGCGCCAGAAGGACAGCGAACGTAATCTACGAGCAGTACTTC.

V gene TRBV13 combines with J gene TRBJ2-1, with no clear D. V dropped 2 bases and J dropped 5 bases, with 10 bases sitting between them. Germline CDR1 and CDR2: PRHDT and FYEKMQ (reference sequence). The CDR3 sequence is 14 residues long. CDR3 sequence (DNA): TGTGCCAGCAGCTTATTCGGCAGCAACAATGAGCAGTTCTTC. Residues: CASSLFGSNNEQFF.

This clonotype was seen only a few times. The chain links TRBV6-1 to TRBJ2-1, with TRBD2 identical over 10 bases. The germline V gene has CDR1 MNHNS and CDR2 SASEGT. CDR3 size: 12 residues. J gave up 11 bases and V 4 bases, and 2 bases lay outside the gene matches. In nucleotides, the CDR3 is TGTGCCAGCAGTGTACTAGCGGGGAAGCAGTTCTTC. This gives the protein CASSVLAGKQFF.

This clonotype was observed a few times. This rearrangement joins TRBV27 to TRBJ2-3; 9 bases map to TRBD2. This CDR3 comprises 14 residues. The germline gives CDR1 MNHEY, CDR2 SMNVEV (reference sequence). V lost 7 bases, J lost 7 bases, and 9 bases stayed unmatched. Here the CDR3 reads CASIPGGGVYTQYF. The CDR3 DNA sequence: TGTGCCAGCATCCCTGGCGGGGGGGTATATACGCAGTATTTT.

In this sample, this clonotype turned up many times. An end of the junction does not agree with germline; a read error may underlie this. The chain uses TRBV5-1 and TRBJ2-3; D unresolved. The CDR3 is 11 residues long. The germline gives CDR1 SGHRS, CDR2 YFSETQ. DNA of the CDR3: TGTGCCAGCAGCAGCGCCGATACGCAGTATTTT. Amino acid sequence: CASSSADTQYF.

This chain uses TRBV20-1 with TRBJ2-3, with D possibly being TRBD1 (5 bases). CDR1 is DFQATT and CDR2 is SNEGSKA in the germline V gene (reference sequence). V gave up 1 base and J gave up 2 bases, with 19 bases separating them. The CDR3 runs to 17 residues. The CDR3 DNA reads TGCAGTGCTAGAGCACCCCTTTATGGGGCCTCCACAGATACGCAGTATTTT. It codes for CSARAPLYGASTDTQYF.

The rearrangement joins TRBV4-1 to TRBJ1-4; D not certain. This CDR3 comprises 12 residues. Germline V gene lookup returns CDR1 MGHRA and CDR2 YSYEKL. V lost 1 base and J 8 bases, leaving 5 bases between the germline ends. In DNA form, the CDR3 reads TGCGCCAGCAGCCAAGTTATGGAAAAACTGTTTTTT. Its translation: CASSQVMEKLFF.

This clonotype was found many times. The chain is built from TRBV7-2 and TRBJ2-7, with unresolved D. Germline CDR1 reads SGHTA; CDR2 reads FQGNSA. V was cut by 3 bases and J by 2 bases, with 8 bases left in between. The CDR3 contains 13 residues. CDR3 sequence: CASSFGVTYEQYF. CDR3 bases: TGTGCCAGCAGCTTTGGCGTTACCTACGAGCAGTACTTC.

This chain links TRBV20-1 with TRBJ2-7; 9 nucleotides match TRBD1. After removal of 0 bases from V and 3 bases from J, the junction contained 6 bases not matched to a gene. CDR3 length: 15 amino acids. CDR1 DFQATT and CDR2 SNEGSKA come from the germline V gene (reference sequence). In DNA form, the CDR3 reads TGCAGTGCTAGAGATCGGGGGACAGGGATCTACGAGCAGTACTTC. Translated: CSARDRGTGIYEQYF.

The chain recombines TRBV10-2 with TRBJ1-2; 7 bases are shared with TRBD1. Germline V CDR1 and CDR2: WSHSY, SAAADI. The CDR3 covers 11 residues. V lost 10 bases to trimming and J lost 6 bases; unmatched junction nucleotides: 5. The CDR3 spells CATIDRDGYTF. The CDR3 nucleotides read TGCGCCACCATCGACAGGGATGGCTACACCTTC.

This chain uses TRBV20-1 with TRBJ2-5; D call uncertain. The CDR3 extends over 11 amino acids. V was shortened by 5 bases and J by 3 bases, with 7 bases between the two germline ends. Germline lookup yields CDR1 DFQATT and CDR2 SNEGSKA (reference sequence). CDR3 DNA sequence: TGCAGTGCTCAGATAGAAGAGACCCAGTACTTC. Its protein product is CSAQIEETQYF.

J is TRBJ1-5 and V is TRBV6-1, with 8 bases aligning to TRBD1. CDR3 length equals 19 residues. V lost 3 bases and J lost 0; bases outside the gene matches: 13. CDR1 is MNHNS, CDR2 SASEGT, per germline. The CDR3 sequence is CASSEVWTGTTHSNQPQHF. CDR3 sequence (DNA): TGTGCCAGCAGTGAGGTATGGACAGGGACGACACATAGCAATCAGCCCCAGCATTTT.

The chain links TRBV5-8 to TRBJ2-1; maybe TRBD2 (5 bases). This CDR3 comprises 16 residues. Germline V lookup: CDR1 SGHTS, CDR2 YDEGEE. Trimming cost V 4 bases and J 3 bases, with 17 bases left between them. This CDR3 is CASSPGIVANYNEQFF. In DNA form, the CDR3 reads TGTGCCAGCAGCCCCGGGATCGTGGCGAACTACAATGAGCAGTTCTTC.

The V gene is TRBV5-1, the J gene TRBJ2-7, with D unresolved. CDR3 length: 14 amino acids. Trimming took 0 bases from V and 6 from J, leaving 13 bases between them. Germline values: CDR1 SGHRS, CDR2 YFSETQ. CDR3 bases: TGCGCCAGCAGCTTGGATTCCGCGTATTCCGAGCAGTACTTC. Protein product: CASSLDSAYSEQYF.

This chain uses TRBV14 with TRBJ2-7; D perhaps matches TRBD1 (6 bases). The J call may not be correct, given that the DNA end is closer to TRBJ2-4. Germline lookup yields CDR1 SGHDN and CDR2 FVKESK. The CDR3 sequence is 15 residues long. The CDR3 loop is CASSPSGTSVNIQYF. In DNA form, the CDR3 reads TGTGCCAGCAGCCCATCCGGGACAAGTGTAAACATTCAGTACTTC.